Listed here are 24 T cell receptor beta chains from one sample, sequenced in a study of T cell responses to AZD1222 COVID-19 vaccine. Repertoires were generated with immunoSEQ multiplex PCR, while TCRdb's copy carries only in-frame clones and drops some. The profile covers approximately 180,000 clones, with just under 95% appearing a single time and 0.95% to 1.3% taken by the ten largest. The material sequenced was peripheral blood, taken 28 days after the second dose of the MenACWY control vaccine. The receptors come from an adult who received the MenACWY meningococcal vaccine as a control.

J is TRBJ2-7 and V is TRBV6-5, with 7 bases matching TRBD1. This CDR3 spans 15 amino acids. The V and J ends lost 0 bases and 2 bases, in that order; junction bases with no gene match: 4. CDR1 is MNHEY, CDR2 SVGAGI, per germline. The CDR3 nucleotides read TGTGCCAGCAGTTACTCCTTGGGACAGACCTACGAGCAGTACTTC. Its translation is CASSYSLGQTYEQYF.

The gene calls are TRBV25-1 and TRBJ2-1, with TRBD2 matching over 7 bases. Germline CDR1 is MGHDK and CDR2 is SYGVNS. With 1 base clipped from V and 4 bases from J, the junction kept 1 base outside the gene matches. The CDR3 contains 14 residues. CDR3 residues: CASSEWGGYNEQFF. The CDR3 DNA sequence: TGTGCCAGCAGTGAATGGGGAGGGTACAATGAGCAGTTCTTC.

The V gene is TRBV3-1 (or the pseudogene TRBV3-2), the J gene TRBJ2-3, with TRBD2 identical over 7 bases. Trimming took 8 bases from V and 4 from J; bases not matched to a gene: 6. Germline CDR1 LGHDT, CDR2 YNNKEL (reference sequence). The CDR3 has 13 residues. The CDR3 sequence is CASGSGVPDTQYF. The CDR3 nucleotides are TGTGCCAGCGGCAGCGGGGTGCCAGATACGCAGTATTTT.

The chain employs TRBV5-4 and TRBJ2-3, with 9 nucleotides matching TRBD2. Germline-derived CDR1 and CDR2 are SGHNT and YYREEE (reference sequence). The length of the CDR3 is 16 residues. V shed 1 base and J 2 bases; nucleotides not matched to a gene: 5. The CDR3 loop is CASSLKLAGNTDTQYF. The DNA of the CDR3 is TGTGCCAGCAGCTTGAAGCTAGCGGGGAACACAGATACGCAGTATTTT.

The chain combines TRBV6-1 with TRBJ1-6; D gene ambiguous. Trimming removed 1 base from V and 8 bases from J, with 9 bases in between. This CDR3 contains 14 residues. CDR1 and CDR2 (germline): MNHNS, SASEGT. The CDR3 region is CASSEETIYSPLHF. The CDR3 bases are TGTGCCAGCAGTGAAGAGACAATCTATTCACCCCTCCACTTT.

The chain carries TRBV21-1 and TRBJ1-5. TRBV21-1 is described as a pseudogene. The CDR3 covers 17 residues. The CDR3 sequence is CASSNRDLLYSNQPQHF. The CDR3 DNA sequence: TGTGCCAGCAGCAACCGGGACCTTCTTTATAGCAATCAGCCCCAGCATTTT.

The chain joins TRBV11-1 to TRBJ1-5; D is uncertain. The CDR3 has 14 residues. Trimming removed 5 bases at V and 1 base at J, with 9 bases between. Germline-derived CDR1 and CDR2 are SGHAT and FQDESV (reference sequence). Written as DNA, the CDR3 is TGTGCCAGCAGCAATGCGGGCAGCAATCAGCCCCAGCATTTT. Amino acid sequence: CASSNAGSNQPQHF.

The CDR3 DNA reads as TGTGCCAGCAGCTTAGGGAGTGTAGGAGGGTATGGCTACACCTTC. The encoded protein is CASSLGSVGGYGYTF. The gene calls are TRBV7-2 and TRBJ1-2; no firm D call. The germline V gene encodes CDR1 SGHTA and CDR2 FQGNSA. The CDR3 spans 15 residues. The V end was cut by 1 base, the J end by 5 bases, with 14 bases between.

Here the CDR3 DNA reads TGTGCCAGCAGCTCGGGCGGAGAGACCCAGTACTTC. Protein sequence: CASSSGGETQYF. The V call is TRBV11-3, the J call TRBJ2-5; D remains unclear. CDR1 and CDR2 (germline): SGHNT, YENEEA. This CDR3 is built from 12 residues. Trimming shortened V by 4 bases and J by 4 bases, and 7 bases separated the two germline ends.

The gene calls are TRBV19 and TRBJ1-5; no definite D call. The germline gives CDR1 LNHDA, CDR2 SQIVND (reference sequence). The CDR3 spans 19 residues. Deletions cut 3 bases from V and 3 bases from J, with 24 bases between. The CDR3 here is CASSIVGRAGSRSNQPQHF. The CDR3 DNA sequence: TGTGCCAGTAGTATTGTTGGTAGGGCCGGCTCACGCTCCAATCAGCCCCAGCATTTT.

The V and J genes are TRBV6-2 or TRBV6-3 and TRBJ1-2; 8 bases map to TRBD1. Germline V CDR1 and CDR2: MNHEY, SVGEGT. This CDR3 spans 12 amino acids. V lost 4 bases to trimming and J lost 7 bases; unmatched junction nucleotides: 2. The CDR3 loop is CASSWTGSGYTF. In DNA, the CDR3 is TGTGCCAGCAGTTGGACAGGGTCTGGCTACACCTTC.

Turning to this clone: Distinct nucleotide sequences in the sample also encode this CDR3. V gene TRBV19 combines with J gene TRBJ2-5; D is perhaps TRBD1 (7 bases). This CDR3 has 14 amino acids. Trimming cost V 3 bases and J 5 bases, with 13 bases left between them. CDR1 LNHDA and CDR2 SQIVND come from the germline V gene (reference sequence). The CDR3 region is CASSIQGGKETQYF. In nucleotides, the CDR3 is TGTGCCAGTAGTATCCAGGGGGGCAAGGAGACCCAGTACTTC. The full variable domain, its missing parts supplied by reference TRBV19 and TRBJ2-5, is DGGITQSPKYLFRKEGQNVTLSCEQNLNHDAMYWYRQDPGQGLRLIYYSQIVNDFQKGDIAEGYSVSREKKESFPLTVTSAQKNPTAFYLCASSIQGGKETQYFGPGTRLLVL.

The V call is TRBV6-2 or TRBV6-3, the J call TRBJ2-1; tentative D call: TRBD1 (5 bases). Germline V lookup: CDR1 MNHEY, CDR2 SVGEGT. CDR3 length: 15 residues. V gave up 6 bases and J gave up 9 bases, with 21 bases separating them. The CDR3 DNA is TGTGCCAGCAGACCTGCTAGGGGTACTACAGGTGAGCAGTTCTTC. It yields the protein CASRPARGTTGEQFF.

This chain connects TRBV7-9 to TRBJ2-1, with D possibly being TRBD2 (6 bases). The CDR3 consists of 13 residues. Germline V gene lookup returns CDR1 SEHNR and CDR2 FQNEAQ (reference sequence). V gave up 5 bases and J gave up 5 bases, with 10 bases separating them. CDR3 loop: CASSRLGNNEQFF. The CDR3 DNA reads TGTGCCAGCAGCCGACTAGGGAACAATGAGCAGTTCTTC.

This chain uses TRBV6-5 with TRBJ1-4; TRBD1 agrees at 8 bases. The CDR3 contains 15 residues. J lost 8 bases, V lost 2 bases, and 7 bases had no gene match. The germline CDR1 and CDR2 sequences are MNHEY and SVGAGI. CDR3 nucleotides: TGTGCCAGCAGTTACAACCAGGGGACAGGAGAAAAACTGTTTTTT. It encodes CASSYNQGTGEKLFF.

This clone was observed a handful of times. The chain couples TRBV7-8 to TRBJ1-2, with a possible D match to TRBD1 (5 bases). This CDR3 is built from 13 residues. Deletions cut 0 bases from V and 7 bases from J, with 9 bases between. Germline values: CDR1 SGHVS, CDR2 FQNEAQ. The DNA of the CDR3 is TGTGCCAGCAGCTTAGCAGGGGAAGGTGGCTACACCTTC. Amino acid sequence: CASSLAGEGGYTF.

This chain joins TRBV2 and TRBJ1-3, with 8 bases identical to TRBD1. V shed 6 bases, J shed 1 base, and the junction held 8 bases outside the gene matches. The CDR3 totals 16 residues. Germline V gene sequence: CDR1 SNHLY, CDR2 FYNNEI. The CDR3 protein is CASRGVNRGSGNTIYF. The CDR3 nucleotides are TGTGCCAGCAGGGGGGTAAACAGGGGGTCTGGAAACACCATATATTTT.

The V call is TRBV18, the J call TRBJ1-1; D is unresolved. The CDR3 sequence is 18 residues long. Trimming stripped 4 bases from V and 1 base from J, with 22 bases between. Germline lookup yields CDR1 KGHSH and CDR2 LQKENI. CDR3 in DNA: TGTGCCAGCTCACGATATAGTGAACTAGAAACGGGGAACACTGAAGCTTTCTTT. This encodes CASSRYSELETGNTEAFF.

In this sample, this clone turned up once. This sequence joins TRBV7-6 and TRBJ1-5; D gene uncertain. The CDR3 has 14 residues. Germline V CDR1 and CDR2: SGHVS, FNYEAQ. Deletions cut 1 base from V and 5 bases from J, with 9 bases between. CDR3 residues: CASSLGGPYQPQHF. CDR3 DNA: TGTGCCAGCAGCTTAGGTGGTCCCTATCAGCCCCAGCATTTT.

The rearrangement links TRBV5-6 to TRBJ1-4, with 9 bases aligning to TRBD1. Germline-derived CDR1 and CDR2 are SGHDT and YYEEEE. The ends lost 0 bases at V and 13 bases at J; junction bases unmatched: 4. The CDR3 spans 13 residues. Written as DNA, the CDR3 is TGTGCCAGCAGCTTGGCCGCGACAGGGGGACTGTTTTTT. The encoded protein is CASSLAATGGLFF.

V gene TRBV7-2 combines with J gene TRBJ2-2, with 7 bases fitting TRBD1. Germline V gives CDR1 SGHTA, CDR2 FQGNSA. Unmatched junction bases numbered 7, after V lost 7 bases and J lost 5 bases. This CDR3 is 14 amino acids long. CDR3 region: CASTSQGVTGELFF. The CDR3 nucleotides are TGTGCCAGCACCTCGCAGGGGGTGACCGGGGAGCTGTTTTTT.

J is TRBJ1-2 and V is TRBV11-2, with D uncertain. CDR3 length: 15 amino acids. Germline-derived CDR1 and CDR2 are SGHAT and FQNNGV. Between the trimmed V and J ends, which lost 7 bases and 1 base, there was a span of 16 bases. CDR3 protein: CASTSNIGDNYGYTF. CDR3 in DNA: TGTGCCAGCACCTCCAATATAGGAGATAACTATGGCTACACCTTC.

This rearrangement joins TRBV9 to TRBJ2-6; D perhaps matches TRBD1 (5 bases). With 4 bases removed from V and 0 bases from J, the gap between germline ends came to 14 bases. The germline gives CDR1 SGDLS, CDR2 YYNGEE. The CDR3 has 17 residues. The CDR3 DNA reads TGTGCCAGCAGCACCCAGGGAAGGATCTCTGGGGCCAACGTCCTGACTTTC. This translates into CASSTQGRISGANVLTF.

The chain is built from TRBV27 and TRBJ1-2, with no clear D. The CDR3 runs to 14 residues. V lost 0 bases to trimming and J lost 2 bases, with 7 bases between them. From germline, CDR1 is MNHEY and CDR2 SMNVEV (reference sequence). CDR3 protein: CASSLSWGNYGYTF. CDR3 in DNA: TGTGCCAGCAGTTTATCTTGGGGAAACTATGGCTACACCTTC.